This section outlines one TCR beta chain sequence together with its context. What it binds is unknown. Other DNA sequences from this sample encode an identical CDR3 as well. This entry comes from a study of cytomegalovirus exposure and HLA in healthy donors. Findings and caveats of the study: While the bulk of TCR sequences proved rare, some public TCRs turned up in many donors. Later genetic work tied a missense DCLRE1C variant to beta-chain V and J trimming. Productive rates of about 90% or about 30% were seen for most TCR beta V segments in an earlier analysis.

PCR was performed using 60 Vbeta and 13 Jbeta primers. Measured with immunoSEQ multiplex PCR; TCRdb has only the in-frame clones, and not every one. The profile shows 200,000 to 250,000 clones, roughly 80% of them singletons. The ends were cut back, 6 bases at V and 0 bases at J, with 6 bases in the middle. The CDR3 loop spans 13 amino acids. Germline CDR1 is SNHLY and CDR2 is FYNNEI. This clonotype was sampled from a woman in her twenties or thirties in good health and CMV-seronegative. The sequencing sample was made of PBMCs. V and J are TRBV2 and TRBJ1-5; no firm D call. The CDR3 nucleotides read TGTGCCAGCAGGAGAGATAGCAATCAGCCCCAGCATTTT. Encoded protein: CASRRDSNQPQHF.